The T cell receptor (beta chain) described here comes from a study of OX40 agonist ivuxolimab in advanced cancers. Germline-derived CDR1 and CDR2 are MNHEY and SMNVEV (reference sequence). The V segment lost 2 bases and the J segment 0 bases; nucleotides outside the gene matches: 7. CDR3 length: 18 residues. TCRdb's copy holds only in-frame clones and misses some; the assay was immunoSEQ multiplex PCR. This table has roughly 90,000 clones, around 90% appearing once. The specimen was CD4+ or CD8+ T cells sorted from blood, collected in a trial of the OX40 agonist ivuxolimab. The gene calls are TRBV27 and TRBJ2-5, with 12 bases matching TRBD2. This receptor was taken from an adult with an advanced solid tumor such as melanoma, head and neck, liver or kidney cancer. CDR3 loop: CASSLRSSGREYQETQYF. The CDR3 bases are TGTGCCAGCAGTTTAAGGTCTAGCGGGAGGGAGTACCAAGAGACCCAGTACTTC.